This T cell receptor beta chain comes out of a study of CD8 T cells in Susac syndrome. Study conclusions and caveats: The study's TCR sequencing and HLA analysis covered a relatively small number of individuals, and the study acknowledged this.

The CDR3 runs to 15 residues. Trimming at V came to 5 bases and at J to 6 bases, leaving 11 bases not matched to a gene. Germline V gives CDR1 SGHTA, CDR2 FQGNSA. About this clonotype itself: Its antigen is still unknown.

Reverse transcription of roughly 0.5 to 1 ug RNA was carried out with random hexamers. MiXCR was run by TCRdb on the immunoSEQ multiplex PCR reads, yielding one entry per CDR3 protein. The data show about 120,000 distinct CDR3 sequences, 94% seen once. It was negative isolation that provided the CD8+ and CD4+ T cells, whereas TEMRA cells were enriched by FACS. Sequenced sample: CD4+ T cells from PBMCs. The chain is built from TRBV7-2 and TRBJ2-7; TRBD2 matches at 9 bases. The source of this sequence is a human donor in good health. The CDR3 spells CASSPGAGGWSEQYF. The CDR3 DNA is TGTGCCAGCAGCCCGGGGGCGGGAGGGTGGTCCGAGCAGTACTTC.